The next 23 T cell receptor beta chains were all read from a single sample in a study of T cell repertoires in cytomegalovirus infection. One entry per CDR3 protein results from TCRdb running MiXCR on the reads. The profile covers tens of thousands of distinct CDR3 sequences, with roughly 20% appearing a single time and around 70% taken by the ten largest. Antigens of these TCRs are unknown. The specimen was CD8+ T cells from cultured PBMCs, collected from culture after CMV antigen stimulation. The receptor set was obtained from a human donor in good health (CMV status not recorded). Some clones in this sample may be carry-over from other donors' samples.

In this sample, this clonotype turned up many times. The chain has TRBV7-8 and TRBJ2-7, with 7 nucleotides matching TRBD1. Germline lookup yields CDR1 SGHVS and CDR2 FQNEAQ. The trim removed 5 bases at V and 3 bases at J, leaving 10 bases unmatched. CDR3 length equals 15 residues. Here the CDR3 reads CASSPFPQGVYEQYF. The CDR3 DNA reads TGTGCCAGCAGCCCTTTTCCTCAGGGGGTCTACGAGCAGTACTTC.

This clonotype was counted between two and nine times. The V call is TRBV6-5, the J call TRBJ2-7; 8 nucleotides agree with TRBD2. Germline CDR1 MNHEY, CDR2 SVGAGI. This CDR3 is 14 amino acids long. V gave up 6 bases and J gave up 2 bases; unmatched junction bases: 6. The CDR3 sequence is CASRPSGPAYEQYF. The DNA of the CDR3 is TGTGCCAGCAGACCTAGCGGGCCGGCCTACGAGCAGTACTTC.

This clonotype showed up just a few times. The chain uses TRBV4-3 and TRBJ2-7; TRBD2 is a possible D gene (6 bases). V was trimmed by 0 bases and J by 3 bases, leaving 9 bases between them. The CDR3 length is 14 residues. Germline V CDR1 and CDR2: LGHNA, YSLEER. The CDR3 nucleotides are TGCGCCAGCAGCCAAGATCCGGGGGACTACGAGCAGTACTTC. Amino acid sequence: CASSQDPGDYEQYF.

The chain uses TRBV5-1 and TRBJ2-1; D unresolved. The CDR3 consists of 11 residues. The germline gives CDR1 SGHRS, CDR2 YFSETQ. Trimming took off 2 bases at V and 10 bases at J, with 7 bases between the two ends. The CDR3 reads CASSLNWEQFF. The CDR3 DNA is TGCGCCAGCAGCTTAAATTGGGAGCAGTTCTTC. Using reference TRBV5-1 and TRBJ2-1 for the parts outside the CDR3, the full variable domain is KAGVTQTPRYLIKTRGQQVTLSCSPISGHRSVSWYQQTPGQGLQFLFEYFSETQRNKGNFPGRFSGRQFSNSRSEMNVSTLELGDSALYLCASSLNWEQFFGPGTRLTVL.

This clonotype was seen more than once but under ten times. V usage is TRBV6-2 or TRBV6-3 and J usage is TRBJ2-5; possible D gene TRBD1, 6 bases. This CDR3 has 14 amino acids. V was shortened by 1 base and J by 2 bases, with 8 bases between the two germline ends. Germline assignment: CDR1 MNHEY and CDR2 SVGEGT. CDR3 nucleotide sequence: TGTGCCAGCAGTTACTTGGACAGACAAGAGACCCAGTACTTC. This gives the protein CASSYLDRQETQYF.

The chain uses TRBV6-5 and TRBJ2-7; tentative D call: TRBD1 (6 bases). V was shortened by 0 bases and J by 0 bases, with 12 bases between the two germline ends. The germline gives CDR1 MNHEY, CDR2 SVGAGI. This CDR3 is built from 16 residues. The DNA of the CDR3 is TGTGCCAGCAGTTACTCGATGACAGGAGTCTCCTACGAGCAGTACTTC. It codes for CASSYSMTGVSYEQYF.

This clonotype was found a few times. CDR3 amino acids: CASSPPGDGNTGELFF. The CDR3 DNA sequence: TGCGCCAGCAGCCCCCCGGGGGATGGGAACACCGGGGAGCTGTTTTTT. V gene TRBV4-1 combines with J gene TRBJ2-2; perhaps TRBD2 as D (6 bases). With 4 bases removed from V and 1 base from J, the gap between germline ends came to 13 bases. The germline V gene encodes CDR1 MGHRA and CDR2 YSYEKL. This CDR3 is built from 16 residues.

The CDR3 bases are TGTGCCAGCAGCTTACGGTACCCTTCTAGCGGGGAGAGAGATACGCAGTATTTT. Its protein is CASSLRYPSSGERDTQYF. The chain combines TRBV7-3 with TRBJ2-3; TRBD2 aligns across 9 bases. With 2 bases clipped from V and 5 bases from J, the junction kept 14 bases outside the gene matches. The CDR3 spans 18 residues. CDR1 and CDR2 from the germline V gene are SGHTA and FQGTGA.

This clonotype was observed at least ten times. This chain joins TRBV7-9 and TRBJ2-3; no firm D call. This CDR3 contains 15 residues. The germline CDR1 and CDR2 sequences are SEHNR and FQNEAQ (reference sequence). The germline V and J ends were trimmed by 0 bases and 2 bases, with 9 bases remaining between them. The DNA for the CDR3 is TGTGCCAGCAGCTTAGCCGGATCCACCACAGATACGCAGTATTTT. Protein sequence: CASSLAGSTTDTQYF.

The CDR3 protein is CASSLTPRGPNTGELFF. The CDR3 coding sequence is TGTGCCAGCAGCTTAACCCCCCGCGGTCCGAACACCGGGGAGCTGTTTTTT. The rearrangement uses TRBV7-9 and TRBJ2-2; D uncertain. The CDR3 has 17 residues. Per germline, CDR1 SEHNR and CDR2 FQNEAQ (reference sequence). Trimming stripped 2 bases from V and 0 bases from J, with 13 bases between.

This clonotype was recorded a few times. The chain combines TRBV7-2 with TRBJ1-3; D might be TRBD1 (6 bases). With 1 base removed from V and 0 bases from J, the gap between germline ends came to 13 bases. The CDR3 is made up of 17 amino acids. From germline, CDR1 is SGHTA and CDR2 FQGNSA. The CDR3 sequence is CASSLDMAGASGNTIYF. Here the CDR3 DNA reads TGTGCCAGCAGCTTAGATATGGCGGGGGCCTCTGGAAACACCATATATTTT.

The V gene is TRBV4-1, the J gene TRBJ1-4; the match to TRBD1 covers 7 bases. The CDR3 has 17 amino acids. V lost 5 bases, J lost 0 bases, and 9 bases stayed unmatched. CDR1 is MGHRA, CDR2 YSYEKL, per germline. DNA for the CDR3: TGCGCCAGCAGCAGCACAGGGGACCTTGCAACTAATGAAAAACTGTTTTTT. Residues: CASSSTGDLATNEKLFF.

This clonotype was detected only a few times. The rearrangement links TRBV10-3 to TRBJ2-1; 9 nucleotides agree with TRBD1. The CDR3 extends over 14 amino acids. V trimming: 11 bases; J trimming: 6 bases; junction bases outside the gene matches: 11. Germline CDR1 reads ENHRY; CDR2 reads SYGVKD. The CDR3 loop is CAVLQGAVGNEQFF. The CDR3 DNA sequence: TGTGCCGTCCTACAGGGGGCGGTTGGCAATGAGCAGTTCTTC.

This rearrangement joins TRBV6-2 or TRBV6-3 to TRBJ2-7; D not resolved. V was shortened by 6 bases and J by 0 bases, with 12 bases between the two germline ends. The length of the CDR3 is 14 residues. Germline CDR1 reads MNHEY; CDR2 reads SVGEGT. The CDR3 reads CASSPATSSYEQYF. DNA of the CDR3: TGTGCCAGCAGCCCTGCAACCTCCTCCTACGAGCAGTACTTC.

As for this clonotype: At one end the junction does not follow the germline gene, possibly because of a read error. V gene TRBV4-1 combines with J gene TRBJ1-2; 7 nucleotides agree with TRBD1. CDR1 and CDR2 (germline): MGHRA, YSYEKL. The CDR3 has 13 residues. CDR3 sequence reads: CASSHPTSMTGFF. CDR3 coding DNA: TGCGCCAGCAGCCACCCCACTTCGATGACAGGGTTCTTC.

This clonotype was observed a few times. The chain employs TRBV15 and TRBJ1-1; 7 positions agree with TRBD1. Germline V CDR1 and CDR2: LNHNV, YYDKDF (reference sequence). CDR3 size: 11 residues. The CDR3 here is CGTGVNTEAFF. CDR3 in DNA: TGTGGAACAGGGGTGAACACTGAAGCTTTCTTT.

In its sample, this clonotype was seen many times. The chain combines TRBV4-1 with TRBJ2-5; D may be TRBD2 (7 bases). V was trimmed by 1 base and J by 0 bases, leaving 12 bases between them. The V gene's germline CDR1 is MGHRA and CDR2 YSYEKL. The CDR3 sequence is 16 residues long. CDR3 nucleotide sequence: TGCGCCAGCAGCCAAGCGGGGGGCCTGGACCAAGAGACCCAGTACTTC. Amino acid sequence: CASSQAGGLDQETQYF.

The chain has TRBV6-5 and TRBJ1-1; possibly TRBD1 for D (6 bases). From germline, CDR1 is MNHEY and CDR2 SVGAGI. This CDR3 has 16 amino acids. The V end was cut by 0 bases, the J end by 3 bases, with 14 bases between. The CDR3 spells CASSYSRAGVDTEAFF. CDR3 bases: TGTGCCAGCAGTTACTCGAGGGCAGGGGTAGACACTGAAGCTTTCTTT.

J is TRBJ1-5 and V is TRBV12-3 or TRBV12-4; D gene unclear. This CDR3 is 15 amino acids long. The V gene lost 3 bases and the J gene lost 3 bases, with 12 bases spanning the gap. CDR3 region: CASSFGRGVNQPQHF. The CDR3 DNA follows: TGTGCCAGCAGTTTCGGGCGTGGGGTCAATCAGCCCCAGCATTTT.

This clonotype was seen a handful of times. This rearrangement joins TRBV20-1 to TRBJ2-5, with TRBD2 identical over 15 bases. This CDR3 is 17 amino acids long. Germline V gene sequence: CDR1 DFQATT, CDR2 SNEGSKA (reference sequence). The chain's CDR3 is CSTRGGLAGGPQETQYF. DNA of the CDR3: TGCTCCACCCGAGGGGGACTAGCGGGGGGCCCGCAAGAGACCCAGTACTTC.

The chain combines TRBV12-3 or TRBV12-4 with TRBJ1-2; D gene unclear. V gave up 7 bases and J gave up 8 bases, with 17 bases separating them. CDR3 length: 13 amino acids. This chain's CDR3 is CASTPLWVDGYTF. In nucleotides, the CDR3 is TGTGCCAGCACTCCCCTCTGGGTGGACGGCTACACCTTC.

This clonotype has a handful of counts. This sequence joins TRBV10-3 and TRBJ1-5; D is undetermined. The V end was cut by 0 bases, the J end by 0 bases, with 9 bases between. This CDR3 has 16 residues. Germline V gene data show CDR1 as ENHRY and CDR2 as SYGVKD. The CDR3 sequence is CAISESGRYSNQPQHF. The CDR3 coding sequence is TGTGCCATCAGTGAGTCCGGCAGATATAGCAATCAGCCCCAGCATTTT.

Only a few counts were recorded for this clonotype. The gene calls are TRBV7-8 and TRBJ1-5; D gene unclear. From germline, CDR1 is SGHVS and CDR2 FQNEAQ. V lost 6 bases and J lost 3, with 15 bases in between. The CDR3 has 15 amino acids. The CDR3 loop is CASSRAPHSNQPQHF. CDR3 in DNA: TGTGCCAGCAGTCGAGCTCCGCATTCCAATCAGCCCCAGCATTTT. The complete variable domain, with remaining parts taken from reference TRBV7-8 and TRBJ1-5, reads GAGVSQSPRYKVAKRGQDVALRCDPISGHVSLFWYQQALGQGPEFLTYFQNEAQLDKSGLPSDRFFAERPEGSVSTLKIQRTQQEDSAVYLCASSRAPHSNQPQHFGDGTRLSIL.